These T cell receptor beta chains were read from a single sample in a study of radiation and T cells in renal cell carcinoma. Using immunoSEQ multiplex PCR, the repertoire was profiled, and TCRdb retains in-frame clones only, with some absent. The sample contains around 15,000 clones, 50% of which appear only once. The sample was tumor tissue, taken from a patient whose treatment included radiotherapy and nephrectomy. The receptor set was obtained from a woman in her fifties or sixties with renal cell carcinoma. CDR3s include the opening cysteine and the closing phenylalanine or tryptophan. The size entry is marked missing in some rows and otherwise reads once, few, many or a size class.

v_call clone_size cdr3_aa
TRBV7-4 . CASSPRRERGEQYF
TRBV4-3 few CASSQQDRAGANVLTF
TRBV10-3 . CAISEPTGKGGNTIYF
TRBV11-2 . CASSQNVGNTEAFF
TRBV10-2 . CASRAAGRDYEQYF
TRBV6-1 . CASRGHMLTDTQYF
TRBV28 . CASSLWTGNTEAFF
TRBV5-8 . CASRPRGTVEKLFF
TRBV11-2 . CASSLLQGASSPLHF
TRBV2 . CASMRTANEAFF
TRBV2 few CASGGQGGNQPQHF
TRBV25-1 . CASSASSSYNEQFF
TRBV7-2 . CASSLYAGAVNTEAFF
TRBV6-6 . CASSGGTSPDTQYF
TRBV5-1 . CASSLTGPGQGRNEQFF
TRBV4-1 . CASSQVDMGMIYNEQFF
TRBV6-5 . CASSYSSGQGWYEQYF
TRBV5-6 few CASSLDRGYEQYF
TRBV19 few CASLVMSTGELFF
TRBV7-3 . CASSLTGGAEYEQYF
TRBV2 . CASWTAGFWEKLFF
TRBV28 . CASLYMGAGTYEQYF
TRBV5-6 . CASSLVIAGGQETQYF
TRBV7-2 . CASSFQTGAGNTIYF
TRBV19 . CASSISRVPGETQYF
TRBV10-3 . CAISHQRDGGETQYF